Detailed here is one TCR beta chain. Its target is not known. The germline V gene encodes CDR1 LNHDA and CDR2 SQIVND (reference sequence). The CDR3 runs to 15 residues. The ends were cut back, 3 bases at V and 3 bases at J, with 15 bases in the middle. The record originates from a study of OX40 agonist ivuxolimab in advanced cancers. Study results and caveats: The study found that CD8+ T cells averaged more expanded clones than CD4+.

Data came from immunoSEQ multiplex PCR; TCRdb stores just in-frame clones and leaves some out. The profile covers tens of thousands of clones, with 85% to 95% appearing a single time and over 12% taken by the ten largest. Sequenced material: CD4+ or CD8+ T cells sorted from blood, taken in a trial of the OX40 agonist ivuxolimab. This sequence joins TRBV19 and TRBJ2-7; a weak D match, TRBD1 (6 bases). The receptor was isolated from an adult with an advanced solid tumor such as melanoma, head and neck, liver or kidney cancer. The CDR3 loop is CASSITGTRGYEQYF. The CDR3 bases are TGTGCCAGTAGTATTACAGGGACACGGGGCTACGAGCAGTACTTC.